This T cell receptor (beta chain) was captured in a study of blood T cells in healthy people across ages (dated by TCRdb to the mid-2010s). Background on the whole study: Template switching captured roughly one uniquely barcoded TCR beta cDNA molecule per two T cells in model experiments. The study measured age-related changes in TCR beta repertoire diversity using deep sequencing normalized with unique cDNA molecular identifiers. The donors were divided into four age groups: young (average about 16 years), middle-aged (roughly 42), aged (roughly 66) and long-lived (nearly 85). To avoid experimental bias, donors of different ages were randomly spread across the sequencing lanes. Using the same blood draw, the study looked at two additional independent replicas of 1 million unique cDNA reads for two donors, one aged 18 to 30 and the other aged 80 or older.

What the work shows at the level of the full study, not this receptor alone: The CMV infection status of donors was not known, potentially confounding age-related changes in expanded clonotypes. Since profiling was done on bulk unsorted PBMCs, naive and antigen-experienced compartments could not be conclusively compared. Compared with the aged group, the long-lived group had more naive CD4+ T cells, fewer expanded clones and increased TCR diversity, a pattern suggesting age selection. Observed TCR beta diversity per million T cells fell roughly linearly with age, and a significant reduction was already apparent by age around 40. The percentage of naive T cells measured by flow cytometry correlated strongly with observed TCR beta diversity. Estimates of total diversity based on one million sequenced T cells were considered lower bounds and underestimates.

V is cut back by 10 bases and J by 3 bases, with 9 bases in the junction unmatched. Reading from cysteine to phenylalanine, the CDR3 counts 13 amino acids. Only CDR3 DNA remains: 39 bases, in frame from the first base. As encoded in the germline V gene, CDR1 is MDHEN while CDR2 is SYDVKM. Donors were a few dozen systemically healthy Caucasian individuals from Russia aged roughly 6 to 90 years. Around 10 milliliters of peripheral blood were drawn from each donor into EDTA-treated Vacutainer tubes. Ficoll-Paque density-gradient centrifugation was used to isolate PBMCs, with at least 6.5 million per sample. Total RNA, at least 6 micrograms per sample, was extracted from PBMCs with Trizol reagent. The percentages of naive CD45RAhigh/CD27high T cells were determined by flow cytometry on a PBMC aliquot from every donor. Libraries were built with 5' RACE. Instrument on record: Illumina HiSeq 2500. The second PCR ran for roughly 7 to 11 cycles and used a J-beta primer mix along with a sample-barcoded 5' primer. Each TCR beta cDNA molecule received a unique molecular identifier from a template-switch 5' adaptor carrying 12 random nucleotides. At least 2.5 million CDR3-containing paired-end reads were obtained from each sample. First-strand cDNA was synthesized from all RNA with the Mint cDNA synthesis kit, primed by a TRBC-specific oligonucleotide. Following uracil-DNA glycosylase treatment, all cDNA underwent a first 18-cycle PCR with the universal primers M1SS and BC2_uni_R. The authors processed their data as follows. For normalization, 1 million high-quality reads, each with a distinct molecular identifier, were randomly selected from each sample. Reads sharing molecular identifiers were discarded rather than binned into consensus sequences. CDR3 identification, clonotype clustering and error correction used MiTCR with a Q25 quality threshold and the strictest error-elimination algorithm. A nonparametric unseen species model using Euler transformation provided a lower-bound estimate of total TCR beta diversity. TCRdb trimmed public reads at Q25 via fastp, called clones via MiXCR and kept in-frame beta chains. Entries that share a CDR3 protein sequence are merged under the most common genes and DNA. TCRdb's processing, not the authors', yielded these V and J calls. The sample profile shows about a million distinct CDR3 sequences; roughly half of them were found once. 20% to 25% of the sample is taken by the ten largest.

This clonotype was picked up a small number of times. This receptor's antigen is unknown. No base quality information exists; no much larger clone differs at one position. Sequenced input: blood. The receptor was derived from a woman aged 60-75 years in good health. Recombination connected TRBV28 to TRBJ2-7, and TRBD1 matches 7 of the central bases. The DNA sequence is TGTGCCACCGAGACAGGGAGAGGCTACGAGCAGTACTTC. Its protein is CATETGRGYEQYF. Extended through the reference TRBV28 and TRBJ2-7 proteins, this CDR3 yields the full variable domain: DVKVTQSSRYLVKRTGEKVFLECVQDMDHENMFWYRQDPGLGLRLIYFSYDVKMKEKGDIPEGYSVSREKKERFSLILESASTNQTSMYLCATETGRGYEQYFGPGTRLTVT.